This TCR beta chain was sequenced in a study of identical twins. With 4 bases clipped from V and 2 bases from J, the junction kept 2 bases outside the gene matches. Germline CDR1 and CDR2: MNHEY and SVGAGI. The CDR3 spans 14 residues. Study results and caveats: Where out-of-frame alpha sequences were twin-shared, they showed excess low generation probability.

In its sample, this clonotype was seen a few times. Antigen unknown. Using its own MiXCR run on the 5' RACE reads, TCRdb lists one record per CDR3 protein. The sample lists hundreds of thousands of distinct CDR3 sequences; approximately 25% were seen once. This same sample was also part of a study on T cells expressing NK-cell markers. That investigation notes: The TCR beta repertoires originated in sorted CD3+CD56+NKG2C+, CD3+CD56+NKG2C- and CD3+CD56-NKG2C+ T cells. One of the eight sequenced donors was seronegative, whereas the other seven were HCMV-seropositive.

This chain joins TRBV6-5 and TRBJ2-5; 9 nucleotides line up with TRBD2. The sample comprised CD4+ T cells sorted from blood. This sequence originates from a woman aged 18-35 years in good health. The CDR3 DNA is TGTGCCAGCAGTTCCCTAGCGGGGCAAGAGACCCAGTACTTC. This translates into CASSSLAGQETQYF.